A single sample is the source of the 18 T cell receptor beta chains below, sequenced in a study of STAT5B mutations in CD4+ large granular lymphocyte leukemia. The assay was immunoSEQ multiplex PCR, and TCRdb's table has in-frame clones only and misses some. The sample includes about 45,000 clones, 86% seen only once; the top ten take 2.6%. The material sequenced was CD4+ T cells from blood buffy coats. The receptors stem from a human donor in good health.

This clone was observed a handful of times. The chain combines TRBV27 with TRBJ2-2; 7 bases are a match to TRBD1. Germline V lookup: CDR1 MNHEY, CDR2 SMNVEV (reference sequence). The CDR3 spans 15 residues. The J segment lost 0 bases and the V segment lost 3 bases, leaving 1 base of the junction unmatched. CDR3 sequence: CASSFDRANTGELFF. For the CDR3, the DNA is TGTGCCAGCAGTTTTGACAGGGCGAACACCGGGGAGCTGTTTTTT.

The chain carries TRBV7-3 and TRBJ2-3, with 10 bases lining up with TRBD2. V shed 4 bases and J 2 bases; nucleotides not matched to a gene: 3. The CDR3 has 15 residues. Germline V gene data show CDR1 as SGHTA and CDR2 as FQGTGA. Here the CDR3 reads CASSYSGRTTDTQYF. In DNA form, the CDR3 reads TGTGCCAGCAGCTATAGCGGGAGGACCACAGATACGCAGTATTTT.

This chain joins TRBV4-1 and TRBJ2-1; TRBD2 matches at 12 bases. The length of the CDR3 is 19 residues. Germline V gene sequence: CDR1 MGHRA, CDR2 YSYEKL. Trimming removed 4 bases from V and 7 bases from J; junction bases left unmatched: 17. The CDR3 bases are TGCGCCAGCAGCCGGGCCCGGGCTAGCGGGAGGGCCGGGGATAATGAGCAGTTCTTC. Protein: CASSRARASGRAGDNEQFF.

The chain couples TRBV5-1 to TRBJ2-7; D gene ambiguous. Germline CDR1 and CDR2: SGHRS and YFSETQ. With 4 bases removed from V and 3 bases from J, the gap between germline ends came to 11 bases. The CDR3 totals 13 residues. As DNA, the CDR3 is TGCGCCAGCAGCCGGACGTTGGGCTACGAGCAGTACTTC. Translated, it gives CASSRTLGYEQYF. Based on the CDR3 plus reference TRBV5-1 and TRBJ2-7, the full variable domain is KAGVTQTPRYLIKTRGQQVTLSCSPISGHRSVSWYQQTPGQGLQFLFEYFSETQRNKGNFPGRFSGRQFSNSRSEMNVSTLELGDSALYLCASSRTLGYEQYFGPGTRLTVT.

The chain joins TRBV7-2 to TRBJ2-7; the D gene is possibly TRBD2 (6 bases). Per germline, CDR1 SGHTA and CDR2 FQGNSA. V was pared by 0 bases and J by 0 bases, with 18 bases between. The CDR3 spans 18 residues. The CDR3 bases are TGTGCCAGCAGCTTAGCTGCGTTCGGGGGAGCCAGCTCCTACGAGCAGTACTTC. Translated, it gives CASSLAAFGGASSYEQYF.

The CDR3 sequence is CASSTSLTGSNTEAFF. CDR3 in DNA: TGTGCCAGCTCCACCAGCCTGACAGGGTCAAACACTGAAGCTTTCTTT. The chain has TRBV18 and TRBJ1-1; 7 bases are shared with TRBD1. J lost 2 bases, V lost 6 bases, and 12 bases had no gene match. Germline loops: CDR1 KGHSH, CDR2 LQKENI. The CDR3 covers 16 residues.

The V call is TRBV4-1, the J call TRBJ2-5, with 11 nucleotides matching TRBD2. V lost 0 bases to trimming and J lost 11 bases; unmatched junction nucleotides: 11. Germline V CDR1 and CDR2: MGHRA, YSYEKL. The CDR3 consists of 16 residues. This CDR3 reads CASSQDSTSGMWEQYF. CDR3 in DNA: TGCGCCAGCAGCCAAGATTCGACTAGCGGGATGTGGGAGCAGTACTTC.

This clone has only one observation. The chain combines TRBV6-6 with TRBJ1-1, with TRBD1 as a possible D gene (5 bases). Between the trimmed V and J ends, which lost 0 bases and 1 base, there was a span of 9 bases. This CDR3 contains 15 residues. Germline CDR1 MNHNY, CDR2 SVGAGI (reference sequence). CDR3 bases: TGTGCCAGCAGTTACTCGGGGCAGGGGAACACTGAAGCTTTCTTT. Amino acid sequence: CASSYSGQGNTEAFF.

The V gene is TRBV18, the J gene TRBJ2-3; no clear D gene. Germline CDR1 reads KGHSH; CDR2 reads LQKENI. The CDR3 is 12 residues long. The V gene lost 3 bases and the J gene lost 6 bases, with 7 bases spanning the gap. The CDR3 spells CASSPVEDTQYF. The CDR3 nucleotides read TGTGCCAGCTCACCGGTTGAGGATACGCAGTATTTT.

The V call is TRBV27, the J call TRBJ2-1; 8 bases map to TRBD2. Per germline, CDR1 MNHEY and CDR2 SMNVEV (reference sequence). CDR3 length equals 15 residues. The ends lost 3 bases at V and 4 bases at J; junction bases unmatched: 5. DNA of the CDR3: TGTGCCAGCAGTTTGCGTAGCGGGATTTACAATGAGCAGTTCTTC. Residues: CASSLRSGIYNEQFF.

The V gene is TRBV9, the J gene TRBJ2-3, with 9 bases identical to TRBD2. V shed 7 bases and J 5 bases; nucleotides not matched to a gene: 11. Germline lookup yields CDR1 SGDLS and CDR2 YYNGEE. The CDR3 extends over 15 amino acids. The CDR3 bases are TGTGCCAGCGGGTCGGCGGGAGGGCTTGGAGATACGCAGTATTTT. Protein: CASGSAGGLGDTQYF. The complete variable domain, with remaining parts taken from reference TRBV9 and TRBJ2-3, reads DSGVTQTPKHLITATGQRVTLRCSPRSGDLSVYWYQQSLDQGLQFLIQYYNGEERAKGNILERFSAQQFPDLHSELNLSSLELGDSALYFCASGSAGGLGDTQYFGPGTRLTVL.

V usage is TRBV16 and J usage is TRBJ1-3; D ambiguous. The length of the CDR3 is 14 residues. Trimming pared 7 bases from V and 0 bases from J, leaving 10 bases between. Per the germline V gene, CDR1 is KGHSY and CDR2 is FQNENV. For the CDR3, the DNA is TGTGCCAGCACCCCTCAGAGCTCTGGAAACACCATATATTTT. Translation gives CASTPQSSGNTIYF.

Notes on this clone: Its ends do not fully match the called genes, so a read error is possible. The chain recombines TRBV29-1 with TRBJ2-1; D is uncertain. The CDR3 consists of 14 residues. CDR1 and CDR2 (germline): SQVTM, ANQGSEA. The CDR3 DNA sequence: TGCAGCGTAGAAGGGCCTAGCTCCTACAATGAGCAGTTCTTC. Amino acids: CSVEGPSSYNEQFF.

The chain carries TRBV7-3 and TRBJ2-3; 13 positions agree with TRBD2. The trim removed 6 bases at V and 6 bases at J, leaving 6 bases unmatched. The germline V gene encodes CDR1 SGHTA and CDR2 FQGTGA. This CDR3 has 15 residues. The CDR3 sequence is CASRETSGRLDTQYF. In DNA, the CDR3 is TGTGCCAGCAGGGAGACTAGCGGGAGGCTTGATACGCAGTATTTT.

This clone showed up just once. The CDR3: CATGDSGGNTIYF. For the CDR3, the DNA is TGTGCCACCGGAGACAGCGGTGGAAACACCATATATTTT. The chain joins TRBV7-9 to TRBJ1-3; tentative D call: TRBD1 (5 bases). Looked up from germline, CDR1 is SEHNR and CDR2 is FQNEAQ (reference sequence). Trimming pared 10 bases from V and 3 bases from J, leaving 13 bases between. This CDR3 has 13 residues. The full variable domain, its missing parts supplied by reference TRBV7-9 and TRBJ1-3, is DTGVSQNPRHKITKRGQNVTFRCDPISEHNRLYWYRQTLGQGPEFLTYFQNEAQLEKSRLLSDRFSAERPKGSFSTLEIQRTEQGDSAMYLCATGDSGGNTIYFGEGSWLTVV.

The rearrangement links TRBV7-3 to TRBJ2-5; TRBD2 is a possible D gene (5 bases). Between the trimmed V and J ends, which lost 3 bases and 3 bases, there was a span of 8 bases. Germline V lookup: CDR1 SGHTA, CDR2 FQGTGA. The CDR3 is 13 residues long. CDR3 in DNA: TGTGCCAGCAGCTTCGGACTGAAAGAGACCCAGTACTTC. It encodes CASSFGLKETQYF. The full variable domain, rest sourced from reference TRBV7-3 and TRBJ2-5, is GAGVSQTPSNKVTEKGKYVELRCDPISGHTALYWYRQSLGQGPEFLIYFQGTGAADDSGLPNDRFFAVRPEGSVSTLKIQRTERGDSAVYLCASSFGLKETQYFGPGTRLLVL.

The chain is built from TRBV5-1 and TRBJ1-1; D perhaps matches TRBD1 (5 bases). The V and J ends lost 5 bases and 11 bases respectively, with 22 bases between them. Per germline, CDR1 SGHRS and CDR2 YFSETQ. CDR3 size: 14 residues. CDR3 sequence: CASSPDLTGWGAFF. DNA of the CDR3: TGCGCCAGCAGTCCAGACCTCACAGGTTGGGGGGCTTTCTTT.

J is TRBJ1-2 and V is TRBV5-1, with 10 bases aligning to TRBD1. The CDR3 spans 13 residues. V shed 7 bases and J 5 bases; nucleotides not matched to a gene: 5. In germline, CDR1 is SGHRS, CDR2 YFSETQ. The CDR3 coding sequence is TGCGCCAGCGGACAGGGGGTAGGGTATGGCTACACCTTC. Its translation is CASGQGVGYGYTF.